This T cell receptor (beta chain) was captured by sequencing in a study of read filtering for tumor transcriptome and immune sequencing. General observations from the study: Around 84% of IR-seq clonotypes had one read, totaling about 3.5% of reads; RNA-seq: 74.6% and 44.6%.

This clonotype was found many times. The antigen is unknown. Molecular barcoded adaptors covering alpha/delta and beta/gamma chains were used on 400 to 450 ng RNA. A single record per CDR3 protein comes from TCRdb applying MiXCR to the reads. The table records tens of thousands of distinct CDR3 sequences, approximately 20% of them present only once. With V trimmed by 6 bases and J by 4 bases, 7 bases remained unmatched. CDR3 size: 14 residues. From germline, CDR1 is DFQATT and CDR2 SNEGSKA (reference sequence). The chain employs TRBV20-1 and TRBJ2-5; 11 nucleotides align to TRBD2. Specimen: a population of CD138-negative cells sorted from bone marrow. The sequence was collected from a donor aged 40 or older with multiple myeloma. CDR3 loop: CSAAGLAVTETQYF. As DNA, the CDR3 is TGCAGTGCCGCGGGACTAGCGGTTACAGAGACCCAGTACTTC.